What follows are 21 T cell receptor beta chains derived from one specimen sequenced in a study of shared clonotypes between healthy human individuals (dated by TCRdb to the early 2020s). Library method: the immunoSEQ multiplex PCR assay. TCRdb carries this immuneACCESS record with in-frame sequences only. Its versions omit some clonotypes, under half of them owing to an unresolved V gene in the studies checked, with the rest unexplained. The sample includes under 650,000 clones, with less than 96% observed a single time. The top ten constitute about 0.064% of the sample. Sequencing was performed on naive CD4+ T cells sorted from blood. The cell subset or site tag for this specimen amounts to: CD45RA+ positively selected. The source of these receptors is a woman aged 25 to 39 in good health.

This clone has just one count. The rearrangement uses TRBV5-1 and TRBJ2-1; D might be TRBD2 (6 bases). CDR3 length equals 15 residues. V lost 3 bases and J lost 5, with 15 bases in between. CDR1 SGHRS and CDR2 YFSETQ come from the germline V gene. The CDR3 DNA reads as TGCGCCAGCAGCTGGGTGGGGGAGCGGGACAATGAGCAGTTCTTC. This encodes CASSWVGERDNEQFF.

The chain carries TRBV4-1 and TRBJ1-1, with D perhaps TRBD1 (6 bases). Germline V CDR1 and CDR2: MGHRA, YSYEKL. V was clipped by 8 bases and J by 1 base, with 14 bases between them. This CDR3 is 14 amino acids long. Here the CDR3 DNA reads TGCGCCAGCGCACAGAGGGGGACGAACACTGAAGCTTTCTTT. Encoded protein: CASAQRGTNTEAFF.

The chain recombines TRBV4-2 with TRBJ2-1; D remains ambiguous. Germline V lookup: CDR1 LGHNA, CDR2 YNFKEQ. V gave up 1 base and J gave up 9 bases, with 7 bases separating them. The CDR3 extends over 12 amino acids. The CDR3 sequence: CASSQVTSEQFF. Written as DNA, the CDR3 is TGTGCCAGCAGCCAAGTGACAAGTGAGCAGTTCTTC.

This clone occurred once. The chain has TRBV30 and TRBJ1-4; TRBD1 aligns across 10 bases. The trim removed 3 bases at V and 10 bases at J, leaving 5 bases unmatched. The CDR3 totals 13 residues. CDR1 and CDR2 (germline): GTSNPN, SVGIG (reference sequence). The CDR3 reads CAWRGDRGVKLFF. The CDR3 nucleotides are TGTGCCTGGAGAGGGGACAGGGGAGTAAAACTGTTTTTT.

This chain joins TRBV28 and TRBJ2-5, with D perhaps TRBD1 (5 bases). The CDR3 sequence is 15 residues long. Looked up from germline, CDR1 is MDHEN and CDR2 is SYDVKM. V lost 2 bases, J lost 5 bases, and 15 bases lay in between. CDR3 sequence: CASSLRGNWGETQYF. The CDR3 DNA sequence: TGTGCCAGCAGTTTAAGGGGAAATTGGGGCGAGACCCAGTACTTC.

The gene calls are TRBV28 and TRBJ2-2; perhaps TRBD2 as D (5 bases). The CDR3 extends over 15 amino acids. The V end lost 6 bases, the J end lost 5 bases, and 16 bases lay between the germline ends. Germline CDR1 and CDR2: MDHEN and SYDVKM. CDR3 sequence (DNA): TGTGCCAGCAGACCTCGGAGGCCTGGTACCGGGGAGCTGTTTTTT. Its protein product is CASRPRRPGTGELFF.

In its sample, this clone was seen once. Germline is not matched at one junction end, which may reflect a read error. V usage is TRBV6-1 and J usage is TRBJ2-7; D is uncertain. The CDR3 contains 16 residues. Germline CDR1 is MNHNS and CDR2 is SASEGT. CDR3 DNA: TGTGCCAGCAGGGAAGACCGTCCGGGTCTAGGAGACGAGCAGTACTTC. This sequence encodes CASREDRPGLGDEQYF.

V usage is TRBV6-6 and J usage is TRBJ2-2; D uncertain. CDR1 MNHNY and CDR2 SVGAGI come from the germline V gene (reference sequence). This CDR3 is 15 amino acids long. V gave up 2 bases and J gave up 0 bases, with 7 bases separating them. The CDR3 coding sequence is TGTGCCAGCAGTTACCTGGTCTCGAACACCGGGGAGCTGTTTTTT. It is translated as CASSYLVSNTGELFF.

This rearrangement joins TRBV28 to TRBJ2-5, with 7 nucleotides matching TRBD2. Germline V lookup: CDR1 MDHEN, CDR2 SYDVKM. J lost 1 base, V lost 5 bases, and 10 bases had no gene match. This CDR3 has 16 amino acids. CDR3 amino acids: CASSPTGGYLQETQYF. The CDR3, as DNA: TGTGCCAGCAGTCCCACGGGGGGTTACCTCCAAGAGACCCAGTACTTC.

V gene TRBV15 combines with J gene TRBJ2-1; TRBD2 aligns across 8 bases. The germline gives CDR1 LNHNV, CDR2 YYDKDF (reference sequence). Trimming removed 0 bases from V and 5 bases from J; junction bases left unmatched: 3. The CDR3 spans 15 residues. CDR3 DNA sequence: TGTGCCACCAGCAGAGATCGGGGGGGTCACAATGAGCAGTTCTTC. Translation gives CATSRDRGGHNEQFF.

For this clone: At one of its ends the junction is not consistent with the germline gene, which may arise from a read error. The V gene is TRBV6-4, the J gene TRBJ2-7, with D perhaps being TRBD1 or TRBD2 (5 bases each). Germline lookup yields CDR1 MRHNA and CDR2 SNTAGT. The CDR3 has 15 amino acids. The CDR3 protein is CASSYSRDLAYEQYF. The DNA of the CDR3 is TGTGCCAGCAGTTACTCGAGGGACCTCGCTTACGAGCAGTACTTC.

The chain is built from TRBV2 and TRBJ2-3; D gene ambiguous. This CDR3 is 11 amino acids long. The V end was cut by 5 bases, the J end by 5 bases, with 5 bases between. CDR1 is SNHLY, CDR2 FYNNEI, per germline. CDR3 sequence (DNA): TGTGCCAGCAGTATCCGAGATACGCAGTATTTT. Amino acids: CASSIRDTQYF.

The chain employs TRBV30 and TRBJ2-7; TRBD2 agrees at 12 bases. CDR1 and CDR2 (germline): GTSNPN, SVGIG (reference sequence). With 1 base clipped from V and 6 bases from J, the junction kept 1 base outside the gene matches. This CDR3 is 13 amino acids long. The DNA of the CDR3 is TGTGCCTGGAGTGGACTAGCGGGAGTCGAGCAGTACTTC. Amino acid sequence: CAWSGLAGVEQYF.

The rearrangement uses TRBV7-3 and TRBJ2-2; no clear D. The CDR3 has 15 amino acids. The germline V gene has CDR1 SGHTA and CDR2 FQGTGA. V was shortened by 7 bases and J by 7 bases, with 19 bases between the two germline ends. CDR3 region: CASTLVEVESGELFF. The CDR3 DNA sequence: TGTGCCAGCACCCTGGTCGAGGTCGAAAGCGGGGAGCTGTTTTTT.

The rearrangement joins TRBV28 to TRBJ2-3, with TRBD2 matching over 11 bases. Germline loops: CDR1 MDHEN, CDR2 SYDVKM. Trimming took 4 bases from V and 5 from J; bases not matched to a gene: 8. This CDR3 has 16 amino acids. The CDR3 loop is CASSSRTSGFIDTQYF. The CDR3 bases are TGTGCCAGCAGTTCTAGGACTAGCGGGTTCATAGATACGCAGTATTTT.

The chain has TRBV5-6 and TRBJ2-7; D is perhaps TRBD2 (5 bases). Trimming took off 4 bases at V and 2 bases at J, with 19 bases between the two ends. The CDR3 sequence is 16 residues long. Germline lookup yields CDR1 SGHDT and CDR2 YYEEEE. Here the CDR3 DNA reads TGTGCCAGCAGCCCCCGGACTTTTGCTACAACCTACGAGCAGTACTTC. Encoded protein: CASSPRTFATTYEQYF. Full variable domain (remainder filled in from reference TRBV5-6 and TRBJ2-7): DAGVTQSPTHLIKTRGQQVTLRCSPKSGHDTVSWYQQALGQGPQFIFQYYEEEERQRGNFPDRFSGHQFPNYSSELNVNALLLGDSALYLCASSPRTFATTYEQYFGPGTRLTVT.

CDR3 region: CASSPDAERNTIYF. CDR3 in DNA: TGTGCCAGCTCACCCGACGCGGAGAGGAACACCATATATTTT. This sequence joins TRBV18 and TRBJ1-3; D is ambiguous. V lost 3 bases and J lost 7, with 13 bases in between. The CDR3 has 14 residues. Germline CDR1 KGHSH, CDR2 LQKENI. Using reference TRBV18 and TRBJ1-3 for the parts outside the CDR3, the full variable domain is NAGVMQNPRHLVRRRGQEARLRCSPMKGHSHVYWYRQLPEEGLKFMVYLQKENIIDESGMPKERFSAEFPKEGPSILRIQQVVRGDSAAYFCASSPDAERNTIYFGEGSWLTVV.

The chain employs TRBV5-5 and TRBJ1-5; tentatively, D is TRBD1 (6 bases). The CDR3 runs to 15 residues. V shed 4 bases and J shed 3 bases, with 14 bases lying between them. Per germline, CDR1 SGHKS and CDR2 YYEKEE (reference sequence). The CDR3 spells CASSRTEGVNQPQHF. The DNA for the CDR3 is TGTGCCAGCAGCCGGACAGAGGGCGTCAATCAGCCCCAGCATTTT. Based on the CDR3 plus reference TRBV5-5 and TRBJ1-5, the full variable domain is DAGVTQSPTHLIKTRGQQVTLRCSPISGHKSVSWYQQVLGQGPQFIFQYYEKEERGRGNFPDRFSARQFPNYSSELNVNALLLGDSALYLCASSRTEGVNQPQHFGDGTRLSIL.

The V call is TRBV27, the J call TRBJ1-5; 8 bases align to TRBD1. The germline CDR1 and CDR2 sequences are MNHEY and SMNVEV (reference sequence). This CDR3 spans 14 amino acids. J lost 3 bases, V lost 6 bases, and 4 bases had no gene match. The CDR3 DNA follows: TGTGCCAGCAGCAGGGACAGGTTCAATCAGCCCCAGCATTTT. Translating gives CASSRDRFNQPQHF.

The rearrangement uses TRBV5-4 and TRBJ2-1; 9 bases match TRBD2. The V gene's germline CDR1 is SGHNT and CDR2 YYREEE (reference sequence). CDR3 length: 14 amino acids. V shed 6 bases and J 8 bases; nucleotides not matched to a gene: 9. The CDR3 reads CASTSRVAGDEQFF. The CDR3 bases are TGTGCCAGCACTTCTAGGGTAGCGGGAGATGAGCAGTTCTTC.

The chain links TRBV18 to TRBJ2-7; the match to TRBD2 covers 9 bases. There are 16 residues in the CDR3. Germline-derived CDR1 and CDR2 are KGHSH and LQKENI. The V segment lost 0 bases and the J segment 2 bases; nucleotides outside the gene matches: 5. The chain's CDR3 is CASSPPGLAGTYEQYF. CDR3 nucleotide sequence: TGTGCCAGCTCACCACCGGGACTAGCCGGGACCTACGAGCAGTACTTC.